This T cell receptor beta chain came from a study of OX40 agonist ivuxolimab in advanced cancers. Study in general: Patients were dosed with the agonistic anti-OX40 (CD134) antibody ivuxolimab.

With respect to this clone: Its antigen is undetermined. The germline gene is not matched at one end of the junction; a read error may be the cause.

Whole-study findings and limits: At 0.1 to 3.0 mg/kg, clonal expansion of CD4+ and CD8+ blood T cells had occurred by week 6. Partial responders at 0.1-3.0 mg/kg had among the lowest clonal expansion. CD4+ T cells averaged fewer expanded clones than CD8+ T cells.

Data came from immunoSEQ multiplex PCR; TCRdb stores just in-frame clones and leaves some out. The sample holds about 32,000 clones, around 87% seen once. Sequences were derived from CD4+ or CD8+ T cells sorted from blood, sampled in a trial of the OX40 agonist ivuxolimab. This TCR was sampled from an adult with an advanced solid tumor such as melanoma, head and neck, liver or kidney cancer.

CDR3 nucleotide sequence: TGTGCTAGCAGCTTGACAGTGGGGGATCCCGGGGAGCTGTTTTTT. Amino acid sequence: CASSLTVGDPGELFF. The chain recombines TRBV7-7 with TRBJ2-2; D may correspond to TRBD1 or TRBD2 (5 bases each). CDR1 and CDR2 (germline): SSHAT, FNYEAQ (reference sequence). The CDR3 has 15 amino acids.